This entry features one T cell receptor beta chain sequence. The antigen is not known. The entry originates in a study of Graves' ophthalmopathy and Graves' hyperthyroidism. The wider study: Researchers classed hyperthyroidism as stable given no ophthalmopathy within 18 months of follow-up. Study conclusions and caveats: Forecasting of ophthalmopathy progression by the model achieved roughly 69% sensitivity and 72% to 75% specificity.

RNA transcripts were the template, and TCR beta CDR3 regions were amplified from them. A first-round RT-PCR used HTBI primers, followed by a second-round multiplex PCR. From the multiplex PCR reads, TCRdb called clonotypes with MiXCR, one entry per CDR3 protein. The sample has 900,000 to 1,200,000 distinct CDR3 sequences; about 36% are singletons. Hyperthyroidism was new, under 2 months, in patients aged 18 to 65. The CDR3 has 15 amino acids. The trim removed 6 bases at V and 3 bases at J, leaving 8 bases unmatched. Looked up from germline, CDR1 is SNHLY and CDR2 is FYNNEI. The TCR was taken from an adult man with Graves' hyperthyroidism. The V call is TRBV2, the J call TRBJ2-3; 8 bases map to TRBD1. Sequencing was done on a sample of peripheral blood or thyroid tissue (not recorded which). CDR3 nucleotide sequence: TGTGCCAGCAGCTTAGACGACAGGGGTACAGATACGCAGTATTTT. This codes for CASSLDDRGTDTQYF.